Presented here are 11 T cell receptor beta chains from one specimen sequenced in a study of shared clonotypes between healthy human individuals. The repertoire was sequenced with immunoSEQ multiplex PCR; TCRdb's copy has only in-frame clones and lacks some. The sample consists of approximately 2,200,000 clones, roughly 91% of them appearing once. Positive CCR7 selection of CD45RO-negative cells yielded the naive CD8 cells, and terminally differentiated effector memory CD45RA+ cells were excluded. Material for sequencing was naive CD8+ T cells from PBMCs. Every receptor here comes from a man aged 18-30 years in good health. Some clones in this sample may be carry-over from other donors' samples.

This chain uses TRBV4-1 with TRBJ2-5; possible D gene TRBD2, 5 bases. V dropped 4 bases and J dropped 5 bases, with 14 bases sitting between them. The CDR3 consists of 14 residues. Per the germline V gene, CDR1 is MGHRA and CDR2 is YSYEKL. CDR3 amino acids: CASSPTRRRETQYF. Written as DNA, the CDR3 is TGCGCCAGCAGCCCTACTAGGAGAAGGGAGACCCAGTACTTC.

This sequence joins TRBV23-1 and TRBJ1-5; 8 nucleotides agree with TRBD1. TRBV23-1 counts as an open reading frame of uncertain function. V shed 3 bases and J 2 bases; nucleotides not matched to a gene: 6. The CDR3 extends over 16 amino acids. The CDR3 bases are TGCGCCAGCAGTCACCCGACAGGGGAGGGCAATCAGCCCCAGCATTTT. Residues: CASSHPTGEGNQPQHF.

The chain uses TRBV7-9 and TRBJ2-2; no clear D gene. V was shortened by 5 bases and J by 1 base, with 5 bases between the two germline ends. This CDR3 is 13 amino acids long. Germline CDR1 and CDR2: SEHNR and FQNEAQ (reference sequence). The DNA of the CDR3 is TGTGCCAGCAGCCGACAGAACACCGGGGAGCTGTTTTTT. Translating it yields CASSRQNTGELFF.

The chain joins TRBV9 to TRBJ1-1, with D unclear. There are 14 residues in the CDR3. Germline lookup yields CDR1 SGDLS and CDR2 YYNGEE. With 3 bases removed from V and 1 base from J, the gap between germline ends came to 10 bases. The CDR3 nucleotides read TGTGCCAGCAGCGGCGGGCCCGCGAACACTGAAGCTTTCTTT. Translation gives CASSGGPANTEAFF.

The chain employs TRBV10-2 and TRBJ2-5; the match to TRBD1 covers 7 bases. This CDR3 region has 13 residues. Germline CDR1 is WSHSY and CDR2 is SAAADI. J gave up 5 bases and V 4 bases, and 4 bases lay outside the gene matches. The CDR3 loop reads CASSATGIETQYF. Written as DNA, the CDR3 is TGCGCCAGCAGTGCGACAGGGATTGAGACCCAGTACTTC.

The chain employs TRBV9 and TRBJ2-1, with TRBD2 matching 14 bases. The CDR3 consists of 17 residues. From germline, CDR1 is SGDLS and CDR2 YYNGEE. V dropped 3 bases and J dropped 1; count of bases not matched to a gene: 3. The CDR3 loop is CASSAGLAGVSYNEQFF. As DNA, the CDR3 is TGTGCCAGCAGCGCGGGACTAGCGGGAGTTTCCTACAATGAGCAGTTCTTC.

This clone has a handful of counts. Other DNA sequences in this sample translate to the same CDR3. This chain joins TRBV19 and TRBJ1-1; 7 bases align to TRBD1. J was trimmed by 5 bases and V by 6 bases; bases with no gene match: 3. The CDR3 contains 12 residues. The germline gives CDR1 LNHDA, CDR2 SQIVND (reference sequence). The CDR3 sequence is CASSNRGTEAFF. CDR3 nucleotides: TGTGCCAGTAGCAACAGGGGAACTGAAGCTTTCTTT.

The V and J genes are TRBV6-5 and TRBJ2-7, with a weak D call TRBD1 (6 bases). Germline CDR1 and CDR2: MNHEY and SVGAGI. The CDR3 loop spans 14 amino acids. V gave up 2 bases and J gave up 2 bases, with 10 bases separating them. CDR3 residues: CASSYDRPPYEQYF. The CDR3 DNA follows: TGTGCCAGCAGTTACGACAGGCCCCCCTACGAGCAGTACTTC.

The DNA of the CDR3 is TGTGCCTGGAGTGGGGTAGCCCTGGAGCAGTTCTTC. Protein product: CAWSGVALEQFF. The chain uses TRBV30 and TRBJ2-1; D call uncertain. The CDR3 totals 12 residues. Germline V gene lookup returns CDR1 GTSNPN and CDR2 SVGIG (reference sequence). Trimming stripped 1 base from V and 10 bases from J, with 11 bases between.

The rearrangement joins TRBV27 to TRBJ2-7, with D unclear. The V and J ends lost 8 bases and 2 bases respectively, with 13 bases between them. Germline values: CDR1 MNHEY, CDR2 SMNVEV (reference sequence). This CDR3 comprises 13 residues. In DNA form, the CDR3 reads TGTGCCAGCGCGCTGGCGGACCCCTACGAGCAGTACTTC. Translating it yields CASALADPYEQYF.

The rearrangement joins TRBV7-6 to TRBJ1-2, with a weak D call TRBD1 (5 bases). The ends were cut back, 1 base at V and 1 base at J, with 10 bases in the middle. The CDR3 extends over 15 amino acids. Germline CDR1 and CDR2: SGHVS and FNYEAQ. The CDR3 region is CASSLDGGFNYGYTF. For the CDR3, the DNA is TGTGCCAGCAGCTTAGACGGGGGTTTTAACTATGGCTACACCTTC.